These 3 T cell receptor beta chains were all obtained from the same sample, sequenced in a study of T cell responses to AZD1222 COVID-19 vaccine. The protocol was immunoSEQ multiplex PCR, while the TCRdb copy is restricted to in-frame clones and leaves out a portion. The sample lists around 130,000 clones; about 90% were seen once. Material: peripheral blood, obtained 28 days after the second AZD1222 dose. These receptor sequences come from an adult who received the AZD1222 COVID-19 vaccine.

The rearrangement uses TRBV30 and TRBJ1-2, with D perhaps TRBD1 (6 bases). The V and J ends lost 5 bases and 8 bases respectively, with 12 bases between them. Germline V gives CDR1 GTSNPN, CDR2 SVGIG (reference sequence). The CDR3 loop spans 11 amino acids. The CDR3 nucleotides read TGTGCCTGGCGAAAGGGGGGCGGCTACACCTTC. Translated, it gives CAWRKGGGYTF.

This clone was found once. This chain uses TRBV2 with TRBJ2-2, with a tentative D call TRBD1 (6 bases). The V end lost 5 bases, the J end lost 6 bases, and 13 bases lay between the germline ends. The CDR3 sequence is 14 residues long. CDR1 SNHLY and CDR2 FYNNEI come from the germline V gene. The CDR3 loop is CASSYHRDAGELFF. The CDR3 DNA reads as TGTGCCAGCAGTTACCACAGGGACGCCGGGGAGCTGTTTTTT.

The V gene is TRBV2, the J gene TRBJ1-5; 7 nucleotides line up with TRBD1. The CDR3 runs 15 residues. Germline V lookup: CDR1 SNHLY, CDR2 FYNNEI. V lost 1 base, J lost 2 bases, and 2 bases stayed unmatched. The CDR3 region is CASSEDRGGNQPQHF. CDR3 nucleotides: TGTGCCAGCAGTGAAGACAGGGGTGGCAATCAGCCCCAGCATTTT.